The source of this TCR beta chain is a study of blood T cell repertoires in COVID-19. Overall study: The United States, Italy and Spain provided the acute and convalescent COVID-19 samples. In each case, the material was cDNA or gDNA derived from T cells, B-cell-depleted T cells, or PBMCs.

Per the original methods: Estimated nucleated cell counts came from reference gene primer amplification. TCRdb's copy holds only in-frame clones and misses some; the assay was immunoSEQ multiplex PCR. D and trimming come from the DNA, and the V and J calls and clone size come from that table. The sample has roughly 290,000 clones, around 87% seen once; the top ten hold around 7.8%. The CDR3 extends over 13 amino acids. Germline CDR1 is LGHDT and CDR2 is YNNKEL (reference sequence). Trimming shortened V by 1 base and J by 4 bases, and 6 bases separated the two germline ends. The V gene is TRBV3-1 (or the pseudogene TRBV3-2), the J gene TRBJ2-3; D gene ambiguous. The source of this sequence is a woman aged 45-59 years who had recovered from COVID-19. Sequenced: peripheral blood. The CDR3 here is CASSQVRADTQYF. The CDR3 bases are TGTGCCAGCAGCCAAGTTCGGGCAGATACGCAGTATTTT.